The rows below give T cell receptor beta chains drawn from one sample of a study of blood T cell repertoires in COVID-19. Sequencing was performed with immunoSEQ multiplex PCR; in TCRdb, only in-frame clones are kept and a portion is missing. The table lists 85,000 to 120,000 clones, approximately 85% of them singletons. Input material: peripheral blood. The receptor source for this set is a man aged 35-49 years with active or convalescent COVID-19. CDR3s include the opening cysteine and the closing phenylalanine or tryptophan. D genes are given only for firm matches. Size is stated for part of the rows, as once, few or many counts, or as a class when the clone is expanded.

d_call	clone_size	j_call	v_call	cdr3_nt	cdr3_aa
TRBD1	-	TRBJ2-5	TRBV13	TGTGCCAGCAGCACACGACAGGGAACGGAGACCCAGTACTTC	CASSTRQGTETQYF
TRBD2	-	TRBJ2-2	TRBV6-2/TRBV6-3	TGTGCCAGCAGTTACTCGAGGCTAGCGGGGGTCACCGGGGAGCTGTTTTTT	CASSYSRLAGVTGELFF
TRBD1	-	TRBJ2-3	TRBV3-1/TRBV3-2	TGTGCCAGCAGCCAAAGACAGGGGGCAAGCACAGATACGCAGTATTTT	CASSQRQGASTDTQYF
TRBD2	-	TRBJ2-4	TRBV4-1	TGCGCCAGCAGCCAAGAACCCCGGGACTATTCGACCCTAGCCAAAAACATTCAGTACTTC	CASSQEPRDYSTLAKNIQYF
-	-	TRBJ2-1	TRBV18	TGTGCCAGCTCACCTAACACTAGGAGTTCCTACAATGAGCAGTTCTTC	CASSPNTRSSYNEQFF
TRBD1	-	TRBJ1-4	TRBV12-3/TRBV12-4	TGTGCCAGCAGACCAGGGGGCGATGAAAAACTGTTTTTT	CASRPGGDEKLFF
TRBD1	-	TRBJ1-6	TRBV14	TGTGCCAGCAGCCAAGCCCGGGACAGGGAGAATTCACCCCTCCACTTT	CASSQARDRENSPLHF
-	-	TRBJ2-7	TRBV18	TGTGCCAGCTCCCTGTTCGAGTTCTCCTACGAGCAGTACTTC	CASSLFEFSYEQYF
-	-	TRBJ2-7	TRBV7-2	TGTGCCAGCAGCTTAGCTGCGGGGCCGGGCTACGAGCAGTACTTC	CASSLAAGPGYEQYF
-	-	TRBJ1-6	TRBV3-1/TRBV3-2	TGTGCCAGCAGCCAGGGCGCGACACCCCTCCACTTT	CASSQGATPLHF
-	-	TRBJ1-2	TRBV24-1	TGTGCCACCAGTGTAGCGGGGGGCTACACCTTC	CATSVAGGYTF
-	-	TRBJ1-5	TRBV18	TGTGCCAGCTCCCCCGGTGGCGGGGATAGCAATCAGCCCCAGCATTTT	CASSPGGGDSNQPQHF
-	-	TRBJ1-5	TRBV6-5	TGTGCCAGCAGTTTTCGCCAGGGATTTAATCAGCCCCAGCATTTT	CASSFRQGFNQPQHF
-	-	TRBJ1-1	TRBV3-1/TRBV3-2	TGTGCCAGCAGCCAAGAGACAATCAGTGAAGCTTTCTTT	CASSQETISEAFF
-	-	TRBJ2-2	TRBV25-1	TGTGCCAGCAGTGGACATTTTGACACCGGGGAGCTGTTTTTT	CASSGHFDTGELFF
TRBD2	-	TRBJ2-2	TRBV7-3	TGTGCCAGCTCAGCGCAGGGAGGGACCGGGGAGCTGTTTTTT	CASSAQGGTGELFF
-	few	TRBJ2-5	TRBV3-1/TRBV3-2	TGTGCCAGCAGCCAAAACACTAGCCCTACCCTCGGGACCCAGTACTTC	CASSQNTSPTLGTQYF
-	-	TRBJ1-6	TRBV7-8	TGTGCCAGCAGCTTACGGGATCCAGGGGCCTATAATTCACCCCTCCACTTT	CASSLRDPGAYNSPLHF
TRBD2	-	TRBJ2-1	TRBV9	TGTGCCAGCAGCGGACGATACGGGACTATCAATGATGAGCAGTTCTTC	CASSGRYGTINDEQFF
-	-	TRBJ2-7	TRBV6-5	TGTGCCAGCAGTTACAGGGACAAAGCCTACGAGCAGTACTTC	CASSYRDKAYEQYF
TRBD2	-	TRBJ2-2	TRBV5-4	TGTGCCAGCAGCTTTGAAGGGACTAGCAACACCGGGGAGCTGTTTTTT	CASSFEGTSNTGELFF
TRBD1	-	TRBJ1-4	TRBV6-2/TRBV6-3	TGTGCCAGCAGTGCCGACAGGGCTTGGGAAAAACTGTTTTTT	CASSADRAWEKLFF
TRBD2	once	TRBJ2-3	TRBV2	TGTGCCAGCAGTGAAGGACCAGGTGGCGGGGGGCGGAGAGATACGCAGTATTTT	CASSEGPGGGGRRDTQYF
TRBD2	-	TRBJ2-3	TRBV12-5	TGTGCTAGTGGTTTGGAAAAGGGCAGCGGGGTAACAGATACGCAGTATTTT	CASGLEKGSGVTDTQYF
TRBD1	-	TRBJ1-5	TRBV19	TGTGCCAGTAGCAGTATCGAGGATCCGGGACAGGGTTTTTATCAGCCCCAGCATTTT	CASSSIEDPGQGFYQPQHF
-	few	TRBJ2-1	TRBV9	TGTGCCAGCAGCGTAGGTTGGTTAGCCGGGGGTAACGATGAGCAGTTCTTC	CASSVGWLAGGNDEQFF
-	-	TRBJ2-7	TRBV5-1	TGCGCCAGCAGCTTGGTAACGGGGAGTCTCGGGTACGAGCAGTACTTC	CASSLVTGSLGYEQYF
-	-	TRBJ1-1	TRBV5-1	TGCGCCAGCAGCTTACAGACAACTTTGAACACTGAAGCTTTCTTT	CASSLQTTLNTEAFF
-	-	TRBJ2-2	TRBV24-1	TGTGCCACCAGTGATGGTCGAGTCACCGGGGAGCTGTTTTTT	CATSDGRVTGELFF
TRBD1	-	TRBJ2-1	TRBV7-2	TGTGCCAGCAGCACTGACAGGGGGCATGAGCAGTTCTTC	CASSTDRGHEQFF